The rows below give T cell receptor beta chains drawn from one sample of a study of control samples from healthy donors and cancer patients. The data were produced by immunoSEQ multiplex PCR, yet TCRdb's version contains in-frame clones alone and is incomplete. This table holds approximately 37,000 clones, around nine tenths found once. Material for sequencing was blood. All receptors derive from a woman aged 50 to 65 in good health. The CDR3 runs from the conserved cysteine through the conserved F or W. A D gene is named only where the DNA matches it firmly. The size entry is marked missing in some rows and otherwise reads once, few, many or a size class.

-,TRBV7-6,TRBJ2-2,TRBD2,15,CASSLSSGATGELFF,TGTGCCAGCAGCTTAAGTAGCGGGGCCACCGGGGAGCTGTTTTTT
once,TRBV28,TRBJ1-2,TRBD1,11,CASSDREGYTF,TGTGCCAGCAGCGACAGGGAGGGCTACACCTTC
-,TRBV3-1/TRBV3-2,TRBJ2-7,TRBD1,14,CASSSGTGNYEQYF,TGTGCCAGCAGCTCCGGGACAGGGAATTACGAGCAGTACTTC
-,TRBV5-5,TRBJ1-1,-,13,CASSHGFNTEAFF,TGTGCCAGCAGCCACGGATTTAACACTGAAGCTTTCTTT
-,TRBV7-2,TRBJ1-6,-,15,CASAGSSSYNSPLHF,TGTGCCAGCGCGGGGTCTAGCTCCTATAATTCACCCCTCCACTTT
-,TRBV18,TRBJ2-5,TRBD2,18,CASSPTSGLAGGRETQYF,TGTGCCAGCTCACCGACCTCCGGACTAGCGGGGGGGCGCGAGACCCAGTACTTC
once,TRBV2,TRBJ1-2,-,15,CASQLRTGSNYGYTF,TGTGCCAGCCAACTTAGAACAGGATCGAACTATGGCTACACCTTC
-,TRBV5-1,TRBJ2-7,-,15,CASSRMGQGSYEQYF,TGCGCCAGCAGCAGGATGGGGCAGGGGAGTTACGAGCAGTACTTC
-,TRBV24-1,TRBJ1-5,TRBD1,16,CATSDSGTGAFQPQHF,TGTGCCACCAGTGACTCTGGGACAGGGGCGTTTCAGCCCCAGCATTTT
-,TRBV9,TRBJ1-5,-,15,CASSVGGGGNQPQHF,TGTGCCAGCAGCGTAGGTGGAGGGGGCAATCAGCCCCAGCATTTT
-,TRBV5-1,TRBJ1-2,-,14,CASSLGTGSYGYTF,TGCGCCAGCAGCTTGGGCACAGGGTCCTATGGCTACACCTTC
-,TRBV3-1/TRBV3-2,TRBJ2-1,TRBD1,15,CASSSGTALYNEQFF,TGTGCCAGCAGCTCCGGGACAGCCCTCTACAATGAGCAGTTCTTC
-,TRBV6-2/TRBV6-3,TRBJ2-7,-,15,CASSYLADEFYEQYF,TGTGCCAGCAGTTACTTGGCAGATGAATTCTACGAGCAGTACTTC
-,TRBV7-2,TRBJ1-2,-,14,CASSLGEGVDGYTF,TGTGCCAGCAGCTTAGGAGAGGGTGTAGATGGCTACACCTTC
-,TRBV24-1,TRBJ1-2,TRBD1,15,CATSGTGTESDGYTF,TGTGCCACCAGTGGCACCGGGACAGAAAGTGATGGCTACACCTTC
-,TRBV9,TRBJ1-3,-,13,CASSAPSGNTIYF,TGTGCCAGCAGCGCCCCCTCTGGAAACACCATATATTTT
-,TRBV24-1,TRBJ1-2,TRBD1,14,CATSDPDRGYGYTF,TGTGCCACCAGTGACCCGGACAGGGGCTATGGCTACACCTTC
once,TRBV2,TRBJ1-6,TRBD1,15,CASSGMGQHNSPLHF,TGTGCCAGCAGTGGAATGGGACAGCATAATTCACCCCTCCACTTT
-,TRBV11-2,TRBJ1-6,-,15,CASSTLTLSNSPLHF,TGTGCCAGCAGCACCCTGACATTAAGTAATTCACCCCTCCACTTT
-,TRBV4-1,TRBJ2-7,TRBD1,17,CASSQVSGQSLSYEQYF,TGCGCCAGCAGCCAAGTCTCGGGACAGAGCCTATCCTACGAGCAGTACTTC
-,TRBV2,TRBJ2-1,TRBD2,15,CASSLGTSGANEQFF,TGTGCCAGCAGCCTCGGGACTAGCGGGGCCAATGAGCAGTTCTTC
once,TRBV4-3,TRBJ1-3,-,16,CASSQDPGSPGNTIYF,TGCGCCAGCAGCCAAGACCCAGGGTCTCCTGGAAACACCATATATTTT
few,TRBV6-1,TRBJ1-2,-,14,CASSENGGARGYTF,TGTGCCAGCAGTGAAAACGGGGGGGCGAGGGGCTACACCTTC
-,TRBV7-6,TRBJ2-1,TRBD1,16,CASSLATGGGGNEQFF,TGTGCCAGCAGCTTAGCGACAGGGGGCGGGGGCAATGAGCAGTTCTTC
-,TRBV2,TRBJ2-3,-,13,CASSEGTTDTQYF,TGTGCCAGCAGTGAAGGCACCACAGATACGCAGTATTTT
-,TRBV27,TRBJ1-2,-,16,CASSLFLSQSRAGYTF,TGTGCCAGCAGTTTGTTTTTGTCCCAGTCCCGCGCGGGCTACACCTTC
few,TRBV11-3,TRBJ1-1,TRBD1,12,CASSGTDGEAFF,TGTGCCAGCAGCGGGACAGACGGGGAAGCTTTCTTT
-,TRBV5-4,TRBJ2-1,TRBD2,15,CASSTSGGAYNEQFF,TGTGCCAGTAGTACTAGCGGGGGGGCTTACAATGAGCAGTTCTTC
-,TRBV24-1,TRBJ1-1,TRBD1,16,CATSEGGAGLNTEAFF,TGTGCCACCAGTGAAGGGGGCGCGGGTTTGAACACTGAAGCTTTCTTT
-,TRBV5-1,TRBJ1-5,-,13,CASSLGVHQPQHF,TGCGCCAGCAGCCTGGGTGTACATCAGCCCCAGCATTTT
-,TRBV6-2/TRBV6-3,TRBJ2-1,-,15,CASSDGVDYYNEQFF,TGTGCCAGCAGTGACGGGGTGGACTACTACAATGAGCAGTTCTTC
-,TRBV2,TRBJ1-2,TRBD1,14,CASSDGGQGFGYTF,TGTGCCAGCAGCGACGGGGGACAGGGGTTTGGCTACACCTTC
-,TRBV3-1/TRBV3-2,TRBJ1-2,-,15,CASSQDTRSYYGYTF,TGTGCCAGCAGCCAAGATACACGGAGTTACTATGGCTACACCTTC
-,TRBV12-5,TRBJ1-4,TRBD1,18,CASGLGLKTGEKSEKLFF,TGTGCTAGTGGTTTGGGCCTGAAGACAGGGGAGAAAAGTGAAAAACTGTTTTTT
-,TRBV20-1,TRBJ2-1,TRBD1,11,CSARDRDRQFF,TGCAGTGCTAGAGATAGGGACAGGCAGTTCTTC
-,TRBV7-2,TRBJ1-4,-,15,CASSLPQGNVGKLFF,TGTGCCAGCAGCTTACCTCAGGGAAATGTTGGAAAACTGTTTTTT
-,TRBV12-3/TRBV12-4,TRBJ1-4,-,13,CASTIGVYEKLFF,TGTGCCAGCACCATCGGGGTCTATGAAAAACTGTTTTTT